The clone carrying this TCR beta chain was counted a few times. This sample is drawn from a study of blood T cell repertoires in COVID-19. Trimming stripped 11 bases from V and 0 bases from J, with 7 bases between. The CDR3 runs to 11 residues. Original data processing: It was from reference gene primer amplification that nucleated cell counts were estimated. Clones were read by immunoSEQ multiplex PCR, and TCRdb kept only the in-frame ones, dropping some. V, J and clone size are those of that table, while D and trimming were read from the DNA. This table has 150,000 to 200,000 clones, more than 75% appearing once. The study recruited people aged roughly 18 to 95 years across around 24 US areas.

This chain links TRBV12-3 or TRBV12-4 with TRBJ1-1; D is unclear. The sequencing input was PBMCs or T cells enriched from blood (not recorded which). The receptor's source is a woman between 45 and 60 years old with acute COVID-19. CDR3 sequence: CAAAMNTEAFF. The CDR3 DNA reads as TGTGCCGCGGCAATGAACACTGAAGCTTTCTTT.